This is a list of T cell receptor beta chains from one sample in a study of PD-1 blockade in classical Hodgkin lymphoma. Clones were read by immunoSEQ multiplex PCR, and TCRdb kept only the in-frame ones, dropping some. Of under 95,000 clones in the sample, approximately 94% were seen once. Sequencing was performed on peripheral blood mononuclear cells (PBMCs), taken at baseline. The receptors derive from a human donor with classical Hodgkin lymphoma. Both conserved end residues are part of each CDR3. A D gene is named only where the DNA matches it firmly.

TRBJ2-7,TRBV9,TRBD2,CASSAAPGLAGAIYEQYF
TRBJ1-2,TRBV5-1,-,CASSYDSPPDYGYTF
TRBJ1-1,TRBV6-5,-,CASSYSRQGEAFF
TRBJ2-7,TRBV5-5,TRBD2,CASSFGTSGSTYEQYF
TRBJ2-4,TRBV27,TRBD1,CASSLDRADIQYF
TRBJ2-5,TRBV5-1,-,CASSLVMGQETQYF
TRBJ1-3,TRBV6-5,-,CASSQLSGNTIYF
TRBJ2-4,TRBV18,-,CASSPRDEWSKNIQYF
TRBJ1-5,TRBV7-3,-,CASSRGRNQPQHF
TRBJ1-1,TRBV29-1,-,CSVTPRNTEAFF
TRBJ2-2,TRBV5-1,-,CASSSKIPLTGELFF
TRBJ2-7,TRBV19,TRBD1,CASSPRTGPYEQYF
TRBJ2-7,TRBV6-5,-,CASTRDYEQYF
TRBJ1-2,TRBV2,-,CASSERGLGYTF
TRBJ2-7,TRBV30,TRBD2,CAWSVSGLAGRLQYF
TRBJ2-3,TRBV4-1,TRBD2,CASSQGLAGGTDTQYF
TRBJ2-7,TRBV29-1,TRBD1,CSVGGQVSSYEQYF
TRBJ1-4,TRBV19,TRBD1,CASSTTGANEKLFF
TRBJ1-5,TRBV5-1,TRBD1,CASSSGTGGVQPQHF
TRBJ1-1,TRBV25-1,-,CASFDWGGFEAFF
TRBJ2-7,TRBV19,-,CASSFAYEQYF
TRBJ2-5,TRBV7-9,-,CASSLYQETQYF
TRBJ2-7,TRBV4-2,-,CASSQGLRARGEQYF
TRBJ2-2,TRBV7-3,-,CASSPGTLTTGELFF
TRBJ1-1,TRBV25-1,-,CASTPRQRNTEAFF
TRBJ2-2,TRBV29-1,-,CSVAQFDDGELFF
TRBJ2-7,TRBV7-2,TRBD1,CASSQQGGEQYF
TRBJ1-1,TRBV27,-,CASSLGTWTEAFF
TRBJ2-5,TRBV5-1,TRBD2,CASSFRLAGGSGETQYF
TRBJ2-7,TRBV19,-,CASSIARTDHEQYF
TRBJ2-2,TRBV10-3,-,CAISGDGELFF
TRBJ2-7,TRBV30,TRBD1,CAWSGQGLSYEQYF
TRBJ2-3,TRBV7-3,-,CASSPPASPDTQYF
TRBJ2-6,TRBV19,-,CASSGRLTPSSGANVLTF